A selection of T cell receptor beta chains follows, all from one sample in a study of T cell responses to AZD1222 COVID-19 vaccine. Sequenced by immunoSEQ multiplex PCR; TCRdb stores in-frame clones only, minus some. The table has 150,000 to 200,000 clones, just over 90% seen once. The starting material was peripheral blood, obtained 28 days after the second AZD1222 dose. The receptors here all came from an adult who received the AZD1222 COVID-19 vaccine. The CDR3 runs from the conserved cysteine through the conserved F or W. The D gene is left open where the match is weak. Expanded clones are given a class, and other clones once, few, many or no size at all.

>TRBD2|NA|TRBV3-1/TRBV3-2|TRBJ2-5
TGTGCCAGCAGCCAAGGCCTAGCGGGTCCTGGCTTGGAGACCCAGTACTTC
CASSQGLAGPGLETQYF
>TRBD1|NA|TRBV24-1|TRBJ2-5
TGTGCCACCAGTGATTTCTCGACAGGGGGTCATGGGGAGACCCAGTACTTC
CATSDFSTGGHGETQYF
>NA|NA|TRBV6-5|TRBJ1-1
TGTGCCAGCAGTTACTCGCCGACGGGGCACACTGAAGCTTTCTTT
CASSYSPTGHTEAFF
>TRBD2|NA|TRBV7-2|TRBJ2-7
TGTGCCAGCAGCCCCAGCGGGGGGGCCTCCTACGAGCAGTACTTC
CASSPSGGASYEQYF
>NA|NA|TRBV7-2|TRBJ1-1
TGTGCCAGCAGCTTCCGGCAGTATACTGAAGCTTTCTTT
CASSFRQYTEAFF
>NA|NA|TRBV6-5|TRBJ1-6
TGTGCCAGCACTCGACAGATCGATTATTCACCCCTCCACTTT
CASTRQIDYSPLHF
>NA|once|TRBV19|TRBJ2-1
TGTGCCAGTACTCGACAGTTGAGCTCCTACAATGAGCAGTTCTTC
CASTRQLSSYNEQFF
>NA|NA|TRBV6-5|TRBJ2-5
TGTGCCAGCAGTTACTCTAACAGGGTGGTGGAGACCCAGTACTTC
CASSYSNRVVETQYF
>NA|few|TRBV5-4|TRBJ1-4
TGTGCCAGCAGCCCCGGGGGCGCTGTTGGGGAAAAACTGTTTTTT
CASSPGGAVGEKLFF
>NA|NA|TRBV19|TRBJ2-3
TGTGCCAGTCTGGGCAGGGGCACAGATACGCAGTATTTT
CASLGRGTDTQYF
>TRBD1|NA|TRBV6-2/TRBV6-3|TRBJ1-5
TGTGCCAGCAGTCCCTGGGGGACAGCCAATCAGCCCCAGCATTTT
CASSPWGTANQPQHF
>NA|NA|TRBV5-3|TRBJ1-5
TGTGCCAGAAGCTTGGTCCCCGGGGTCCCCAATCAGCCCCAGCATTTT
CARSLVPGVPNQPQHF
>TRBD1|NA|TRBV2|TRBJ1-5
TGTGCCAGCAGTTTACAGGGGGGAGACAATCAGCCCCAGCATTTT
CASSLQGGDNQPQHF
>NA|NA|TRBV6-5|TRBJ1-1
TGTGCCAGCCCCCGAGGGGCTGAAGCTTTCTTT
CASPRGAEAFF
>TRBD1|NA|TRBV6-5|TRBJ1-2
TGTGCCAGCAGACCCGGGACAGGGGCCGGGACTCAAACCTTC
CASRPGTGAGTQTF
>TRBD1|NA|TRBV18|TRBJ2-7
TGTGCCAGCTCACCACTGGTAGGACAGGGGGCTGGTGAGCAGTACTTC
CASSPLVGQGAGEQYF
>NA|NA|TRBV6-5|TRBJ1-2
TGTGCCAGCAGTACCCGGGGAAGGGGTGGCTATGGCTACACCTTC
CASSTRGRGGYGYTF
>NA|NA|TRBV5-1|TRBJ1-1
TGCGCCAGCAGCTTGGCAGGAGGCATGAACACTGAAGCTTTCTTT
CASSLAGGMNTEAFF
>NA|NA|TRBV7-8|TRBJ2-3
TGTGCCAGCAGCTTATTGACTATACGTGGTACGCAGTATTTT
CASSLLTIRGTQYF
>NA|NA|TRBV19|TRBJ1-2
TGTGCCAGTAGCAGGATGGACTATGGCTACACCTTC
CASSRMDYGYTF
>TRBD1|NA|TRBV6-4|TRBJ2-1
TGTGCCAGCAGTGGGGGACAGGCCTACAATGAGCAGTTCTTC
CASSGGQAYNEQFF
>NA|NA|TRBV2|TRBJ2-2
TGTGCCAGCAGTGAGAGCGGTAACACCGGGGAGCTGTTTTTT
CASSESGNTGELFF
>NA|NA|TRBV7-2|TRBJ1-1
TGTGCCAGCAGCTTCCGCGGTGTGAACACTGAAGCTTTCTTT
CASSFRGVNTEAFF
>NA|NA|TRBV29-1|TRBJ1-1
TGCAGCGACTTAGTAGAGGGAGAAGCTTTCTTT
CSDLVEGEAFF
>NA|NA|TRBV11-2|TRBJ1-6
TGTGCCAGCAGCTTTGGCTCCTATAATTCACCCCTCCACTTT
CASSFGSYNSPLHF
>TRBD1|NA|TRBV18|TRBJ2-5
TGTGCCAGCTCACCAAACAGGGGGCGAGAGACCCAGTACTTC
CASSPNRGRETQYF
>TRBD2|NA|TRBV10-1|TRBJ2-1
TGCGCCAGCAGTGAGTCGATAGTTAGCGGGAGCTCCTACAATGAGCAGTTCTTC
CASSESIVSGSSYNEQFF
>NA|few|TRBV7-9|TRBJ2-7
TGTGCCAGCAGCTCCCCCGATAGGCACGAGCAGTACTTC
CASSSPDRHEQYF
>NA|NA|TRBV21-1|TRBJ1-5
TGTGCCAGCAGCAAAGGACCAAGGGGACAGCCCCAGCATTTT
CASSKGPRGQPQHF
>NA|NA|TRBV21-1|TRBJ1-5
TGTGCCAGCAGCCAGGATGAGGGCTGGAATCAGCCCCAGCATTTT
CASSQDEGWNQPQHF
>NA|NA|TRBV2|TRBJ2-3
TGTGCCAGCGGCTTGAGGGGGGCAGATACGCAGTATTTT
CASGLRGADTQYF
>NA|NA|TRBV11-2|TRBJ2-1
TGTGCCAGCAGCTACACTACAGGGGGGGCTGAGCAGTTCTTC
CASSYTTGGAEQFF
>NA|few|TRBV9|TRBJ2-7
TGTGCCAGCAGCGCAGGGTTCCGAAACGCCTACGAGCAGTACTTC
CASSAGFRNAYEQYF
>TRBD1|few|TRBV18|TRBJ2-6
TGTGCCAGCTCACCACTCCGGGACAGGGAATCTGGGGCCAACGTCCTGACTTTC
CASSPLRDRESGANVLTF
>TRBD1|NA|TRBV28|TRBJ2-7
TGTGCCAGCACTACGGGACAGGGCCCCTACGAGCAGTACTTC
CASTTGQGPYEQYF
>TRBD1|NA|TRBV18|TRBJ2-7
TGTGCCAGCTCGGTGGACAGGGGCTACGAGCAGTACTTC
CASSVDRGYEQYF
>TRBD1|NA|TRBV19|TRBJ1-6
TGTGCCAGTAGTATAGTAGGGACAGGGACCTCACCCCTCCACTTT
CASSIVGTGTSPLHF
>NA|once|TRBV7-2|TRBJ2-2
TGTGCCAGCAGCTTCCGGGGCCCGAACACCGGGGAGCTGTTTTTT
CASSFRGPNTGELFF
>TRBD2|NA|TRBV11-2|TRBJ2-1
TGTGCCAGCAGCCTTTTACTAGCGACTTCCTACAATGAGCAGTTCTTC
CASSLLLATSYNEQFF
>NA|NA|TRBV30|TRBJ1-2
TGTGCCTGGAGTGTACGGCAGGGCTATGGCTACACCTTC
CAWSVRQGYGYTF
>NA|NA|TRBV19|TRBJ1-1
TGTGCCAGTAGTATAGTTGAGGGCTCTGAAGCTTTCTTT
CASSIVEGSEAFF
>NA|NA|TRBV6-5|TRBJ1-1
TGTGCCAGCAGTTACAGGGGTAGCGCTGAAGCTTTCTTT
CASSYRGSAEAFF
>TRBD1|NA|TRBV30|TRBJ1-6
TGTGCCTGTTCGACAGGGAGCTCCTATAATTCACCCCTCCACTTT
CACSTGSSYNSPLHF
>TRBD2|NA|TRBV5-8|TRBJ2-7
TGTGCCAGCAGACCCGTCGCGGGAGGGGAGCAGTACTTC
CASRPVAGGEQYF
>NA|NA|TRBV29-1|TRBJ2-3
TGCAGCTCCCGTGCTGGGCGAGATACGCAGTATTTT
CSSRAGRDTQYF
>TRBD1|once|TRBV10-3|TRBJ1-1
TGTGCCATCAGTAAGGGGGCGAACACTGAAGCTTTCTTT
CAISKGANTEAFF
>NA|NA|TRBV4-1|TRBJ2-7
TGCGCCAGCAGCCAAGTCCCCGACTTCCTCTCCTACGAGCAGTACTTC
CASSQVPDFLSYEQYF
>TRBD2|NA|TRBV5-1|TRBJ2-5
TGCGCCAGCAGCTCCACTAGCGGGACCCAAGAGACCCAGTACTTC
CASSSTSGTQETQYF
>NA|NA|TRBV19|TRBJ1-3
TGTGCCAGTAGTACTCGGCCCTCTGGAAACACCATATATTTT
CASSTRPSGNTIYF
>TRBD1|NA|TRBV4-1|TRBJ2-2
TGCGCCAGCAGCCAGGAGGGACAGGGGATCACCGGGGAGCTGTTTTTT
CASSQEGQGITGELFF
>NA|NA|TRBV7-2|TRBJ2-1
TGTGCCAGCAGCTTAAGGGGGACTTCTAACAATGAGCAGTTCTTC
CASSLRGTSNNEQFF
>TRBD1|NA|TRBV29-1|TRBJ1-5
TGCAGCGTTGAGGCAGGGGGCGGGCCCCAGCATTTT
CSVEAGGGPQHF
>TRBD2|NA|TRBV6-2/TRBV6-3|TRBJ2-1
TGTGCCAGCAGTGCCTCACTAGCGGTAGTGGGTCCTAACAATGAGCAGTTCTTC
CASSASLAVVGPNNEQFF
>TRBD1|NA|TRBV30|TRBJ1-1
TGTGCCTGGAGTGACCCCAGGGGGCCGGTCGCTGAAGCTTTCTTT
CAWSDPRGPVAEAFF